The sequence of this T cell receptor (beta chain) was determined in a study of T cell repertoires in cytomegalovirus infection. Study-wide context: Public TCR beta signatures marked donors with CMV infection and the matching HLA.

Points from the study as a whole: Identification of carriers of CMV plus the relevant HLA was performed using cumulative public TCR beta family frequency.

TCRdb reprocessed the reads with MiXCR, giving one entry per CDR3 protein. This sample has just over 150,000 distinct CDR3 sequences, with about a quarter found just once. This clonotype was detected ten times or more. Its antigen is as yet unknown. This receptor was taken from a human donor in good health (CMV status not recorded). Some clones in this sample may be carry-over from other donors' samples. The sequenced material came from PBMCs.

The CDR3 region has the DNA TGCGCCAGCAGCCTCACCCCTAGGGACAACAATGAGCAGTTCTTC. Translation gives CASSLTPRDNNEQFF. This chain links TRBV4-3 with TRBJ2-1, with D possibly TRBD1 on 6 matching bases. V dropped 4 bases and J dropped 5 bases, with 15 bases sitting between them. Germline V gene data show CDR1 as LGHNA and CDR2 as YSLEER. This CDR3 region has 15 residues.